Listed below are T cell receptor beta chains from one sample, sequenced in a study of response to subunit inactivated influenza vaccine. TCRdb recomputed calls from the RT-PCR reads with MiXCR, one row per CDR3 protein. The sample contains about 570,000 distinct CDR3 sequences, roughly 10% of which appear only once. This specimen was PBMCs from blood, taken on the day of vaccination. The receptor source for this set is a man aged 50 or older who received an inactivated influenza vaccine. Both conserved end residues are trimmed from each CDR3. The D gene is left open where the match is weak.

v_gene | d_gene | CDR3aa
TRBV24-1 | TRBD1 | ATSDTGATDTQY
TRBV5-1 | - | ASSFSSNYGYT
TRBV18 | TRBD1 | ASSPSQNRGENIQY
TRBV25-1 | - | ASSDLVITEQY
TRBV7-2 | - | ASSLERAQETQY
TRBV10-3 | TRBD2 | AISGGLAGAGDTQY
TRBV2 | - | ASRISGFTGELF
TRBV29-1 | - | SGRDGAGEQY
TRBV6-2/TRBV6-3 | - | ASRMYSTFTDTQY
TRBV15 | - | ATRGGETDTQY
TRBV4-3 | - | ASSQEPHGAVMDSYEQY
TRBV6-2/TRBV6-3 | TRBD1 | ASSYPDLTGGLSDTQY
TRBV3-1 | TRBD1 | ASSQRVDRVEQY
TRBV27 | TRBD2 | ASSLRASGARGVEQY
TRBV6-2/TRBV6-3 | - | ASSLFNYEQY
TRBV12-3/TRBV12-4 | TRBD1 | ASSPPTGVSFGDTQY
TRBV7-2 | - | ASSIGDARYYEQY
TRBV20-1 | - | SARAPGGMYDNSPLH
TRBV6-2/TRBV6-3 | - | ATQPPGALWSYNEQF
TRBV7-2 | - | ASSPNSRTDTQY
TRBV11-2 | TRBD2 | ASSQQAYGGRVRDTQY
TRBV5-5 | TRBD2 | ASSWTSGNQETQY
TRBV5-6 | TRBD2 | ASSPGLPGGRETQY
TRBV20-1 | - | SASMGPSAGTYEQY
TRBV12-3/TRBV12-4 | TRBD2 | ASRKSGVEGTGELF
TRBV19 | TRBD1 | ASSKMKRAGGLDEQF
TRBV12-5 | - | ASGSSADGTQY
TRBV4-3 | - | ASSQDHWANTEAF